This T cell receptor beta chain was found in a study of read filtering for tumor transcriptome and immune sequencing. As for the study in general: Whole-transcriptome libraries were prepared after DNase treatment.

This CDR3 is built from 17 residues. Losses at the gene ends were 1 base for V and 7 bases for J; bases not matched to a gene: 8. Germline assignment: CDR1 MGHDK and CDR2 SYGVNS. Findings and caveats of the study: Roughly 80% of IR-seq clonotypes had a single read, yet these held approximately 4% of reads. IR-seq and RNA-seq agreed better without single-read clonotypes.

This library used roughly 400 ng RNA and molecular barcoded adaptors spanning alpha/delta and beta/gamma chains. TCRdb reanalysed the reads using MiXCR and keeps one entry per CDR3 protein. The table records about 90,000 distinct CDR3 sequences, approximately 13% of them present only once. This clonotype is labeled medium-sized. Its target is unknown. The sequence came from a donor at least 40 years old with multiple myeloma. Sequencing was carried out using a population of CD138-negative cells sorted from bone marrow. V and J are TRBV25-1 and TRBJ2-1, with 12 bases fitting TRBD2. The CDR3 sequence: CASSESASGRAWNEQFF. CDR3 in DNA: TGTGCCAGCAGTGAATCCGCTAGCGGGAGGGCCTGGAATGAGCAGTTCTTC.